The table lists the clone carrying this T cell receptor beta chain with a few counts. Its antigen is currently unknown. Researchers amplified the TCR beta CDR3 regions from RNA transcripts. The HTBI primer set was used in a first-round RT-PCR of the TCR CDR3. TCRdb reprocessed the multiplex PCR reads via MiXCR and lists one record per CDR3 protein. Among around 540,000 distinct CDR3 sequences listed, about 45% were seen once. Germline values: CDR1 KGHDR, CDR2 SFDVKD. The J segment lost 8 bases and the V segment lost 2 bases, leaving 13 bases of the junction unmatched. The CDR3 runs 16 residues. This sample is part of a study of T cells in Graves' hyperthyroidism and ophthalmopathy. The study based diagnoses on clinical symptoms, serum thyroxine and TRAb, thyroid ultrasound and orbital computed tomography. Findings and limits, study-wide: Among clonotypes expanded in thyroid above 0.001, most were also found in blood. The authors' 13 V-J model separated ophthalmopathy from stable hyperthyroidism.

The sequenced material came from peripheral blood or thyroid tissue (not recorded which). The rearrangement uses TRBV24-1 and TRBJ1-2; 7 nucleotides align to TRBD1. This sequence originates from a woman under 30 with Graves' hyperthyroidism. CDR3 protein: CATSDSKQGLLGGYTF. The CDR3 DNA is TGTGCCACCAGTGATTCCAAACAGGGGCTCTTGGGCGGCTACACCTTC.